This T cell receptor beta chain was captured in a study of OX40 agonist ivuxolimab in advanced cancers. Overall study context: The patients received ivuxolimab by intravenous route every 2 weeks at 0.01 to 10 mg/kg.

Using immunoSEQ multiplex PCR, the repertoire was profiled, and TCRdb retains in-frame clones only, with some absent. The sample consists of tens of thousands of clones, roughly nine tenths of them appearing once. The germline V gene encodes CDR1 MNHEY and CDR2 SVGAGI. The CDR3 has 15 residues. Trimming removed 0 bases at V and 0 bases at J, with 6 bases between. The sequences come from CD4+ or CD8+ T cells sorted from blood, collected in a trial of the OX40 agonist ivuxolimab. This chain joins TRBV6-5 and TRBJ2-1; D is unclear. This clonotype was sampled from an adult with an advanced solid tumor such as melanoma, head and neck, liver or kidney cancer. CDR3 residues: CASSYSGSSYNEQFF. The CDR3 DNA sequence: TGTGCCAGCAGTTACTCTGGCAGCTCCTACAATGAGCAGTTCTTC.